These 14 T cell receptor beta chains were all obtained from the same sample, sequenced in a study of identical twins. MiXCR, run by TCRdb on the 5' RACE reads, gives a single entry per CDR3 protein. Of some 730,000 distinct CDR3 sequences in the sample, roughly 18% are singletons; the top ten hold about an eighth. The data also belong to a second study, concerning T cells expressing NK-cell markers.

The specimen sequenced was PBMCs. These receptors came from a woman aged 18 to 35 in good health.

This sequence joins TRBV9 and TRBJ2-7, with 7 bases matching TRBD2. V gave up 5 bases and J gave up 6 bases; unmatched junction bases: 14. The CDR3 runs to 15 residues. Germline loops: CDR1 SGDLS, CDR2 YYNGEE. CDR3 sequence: CASSVSPGLFSEQYF. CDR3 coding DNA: TGTGCCAGCAGTGTAAGTCCGGGACTATTTTCCGAGCAGTACTTC.

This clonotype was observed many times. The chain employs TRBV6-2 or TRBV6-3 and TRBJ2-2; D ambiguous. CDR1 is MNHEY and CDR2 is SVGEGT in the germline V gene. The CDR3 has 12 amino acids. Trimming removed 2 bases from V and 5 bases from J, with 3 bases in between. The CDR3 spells CASSYGTGELFF. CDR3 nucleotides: TGTGCCAGCAGTTACGGGACCGGGGAGCTGTTTTTT.

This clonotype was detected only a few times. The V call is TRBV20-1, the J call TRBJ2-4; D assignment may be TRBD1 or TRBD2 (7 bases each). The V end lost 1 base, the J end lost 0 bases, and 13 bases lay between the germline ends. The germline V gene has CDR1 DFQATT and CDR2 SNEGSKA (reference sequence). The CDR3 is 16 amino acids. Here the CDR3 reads CSARVQGGGAKNIQYF. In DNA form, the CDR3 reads TGCAGTGCTAGAGTGCAGGGGGGGGGAGCCAAAAACATTCAGTACTTC.

This CDR3 reads CSVSGGSTDTQYF. Here the CDR3 DNA reads TGCAGTGTGAGCGGGGGCTCCACAGATACGCAGTATTTT. The rearrangement uses TRBV20-1 and TRBJ2-3; 8 nucleotides line up with TRBD2. CDR1 DFQATT and CDR2 SNEGSKA come from the germline V gene (reference sequence). The trim removed 7 bases at V and 2 bases at J, leaving 5 bases unmatched. The CDR3 contains 13 residues.

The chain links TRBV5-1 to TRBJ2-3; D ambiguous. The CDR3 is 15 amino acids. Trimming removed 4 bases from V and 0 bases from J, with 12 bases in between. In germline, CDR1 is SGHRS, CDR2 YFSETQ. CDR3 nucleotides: TGCGCCAGCAGCCCAAACTCGGACAGCACAGATACGCAGTATTTT. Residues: CASSPNSDSTDTQYF.

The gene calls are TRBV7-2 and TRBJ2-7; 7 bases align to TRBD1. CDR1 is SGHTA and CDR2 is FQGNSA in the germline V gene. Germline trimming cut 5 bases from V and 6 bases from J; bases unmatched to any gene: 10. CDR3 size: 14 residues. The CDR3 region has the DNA TGTGCCAGCAGCCCCTGGGGACAGACCTCCGAGCAGTACTTC. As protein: CASSPWGQTSEQYF.

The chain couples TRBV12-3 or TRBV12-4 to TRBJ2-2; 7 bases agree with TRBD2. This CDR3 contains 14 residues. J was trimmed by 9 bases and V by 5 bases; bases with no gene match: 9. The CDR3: CASSPGLVGWELFF. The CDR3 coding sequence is TGTGCCAGCAGTCCCGGACTAGTTGGGTGGGAGCTGTTTTTT.

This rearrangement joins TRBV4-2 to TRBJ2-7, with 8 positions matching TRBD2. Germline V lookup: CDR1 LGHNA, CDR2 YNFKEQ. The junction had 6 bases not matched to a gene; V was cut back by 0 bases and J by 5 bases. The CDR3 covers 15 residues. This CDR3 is CASSQDGGAADEQYF. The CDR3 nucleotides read TGTGCCAGCAGCCAAGACGGGGGGGCCGCCGACGAGCAGTACTTC.

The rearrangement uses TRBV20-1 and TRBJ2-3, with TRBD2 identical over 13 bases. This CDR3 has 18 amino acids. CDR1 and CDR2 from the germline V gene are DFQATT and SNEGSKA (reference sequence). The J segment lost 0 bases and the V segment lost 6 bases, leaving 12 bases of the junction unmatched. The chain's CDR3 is CSAATPTSGGLSTDTQYF. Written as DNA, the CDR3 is TGCAGTGCCGCAACTCCGACTAGCGGGGGGTTAAGCACAGATACGCAGTATTTT.

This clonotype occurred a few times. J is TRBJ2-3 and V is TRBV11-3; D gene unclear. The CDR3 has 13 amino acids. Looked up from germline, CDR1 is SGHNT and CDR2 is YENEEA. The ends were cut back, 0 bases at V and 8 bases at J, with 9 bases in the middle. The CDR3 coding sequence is TGTGCCAGCAGCTTAGAAAATCTCGGTACGCAGTATTTT. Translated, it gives CASSLENLGTQYF.

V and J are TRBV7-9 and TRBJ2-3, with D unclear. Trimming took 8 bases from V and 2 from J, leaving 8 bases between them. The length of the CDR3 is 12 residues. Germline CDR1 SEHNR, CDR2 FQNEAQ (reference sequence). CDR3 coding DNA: TGTGCCAGCGGGCGGCACACAGATACGCAGTATTTT. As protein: CASGRHTDTQYF.

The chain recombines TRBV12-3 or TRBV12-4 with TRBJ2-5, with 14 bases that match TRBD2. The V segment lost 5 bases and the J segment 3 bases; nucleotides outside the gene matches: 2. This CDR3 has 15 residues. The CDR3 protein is CASSRGLAGEETQYF. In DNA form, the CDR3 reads TGTGCCAGCAGTCGGGGACTAGCGGGGGAAGAGACCCAGTACTTC.

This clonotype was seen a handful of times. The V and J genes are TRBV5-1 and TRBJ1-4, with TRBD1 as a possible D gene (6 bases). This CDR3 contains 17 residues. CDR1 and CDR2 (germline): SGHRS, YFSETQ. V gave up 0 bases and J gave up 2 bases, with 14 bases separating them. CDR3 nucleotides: TGCGCCAGCAGCTTGGGTTGGGGGCTAAGGACTAATGAAAAACTGTTTTTT. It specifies CASSLGWGLRTNEKLFF.

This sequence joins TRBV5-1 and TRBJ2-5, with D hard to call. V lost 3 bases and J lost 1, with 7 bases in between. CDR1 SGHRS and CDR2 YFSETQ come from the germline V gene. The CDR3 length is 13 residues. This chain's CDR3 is CASSSSVQETQYF. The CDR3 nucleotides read TGCGCCAGCAGCTCCAGTGTCCAAGAGACCCAGTACTTC.